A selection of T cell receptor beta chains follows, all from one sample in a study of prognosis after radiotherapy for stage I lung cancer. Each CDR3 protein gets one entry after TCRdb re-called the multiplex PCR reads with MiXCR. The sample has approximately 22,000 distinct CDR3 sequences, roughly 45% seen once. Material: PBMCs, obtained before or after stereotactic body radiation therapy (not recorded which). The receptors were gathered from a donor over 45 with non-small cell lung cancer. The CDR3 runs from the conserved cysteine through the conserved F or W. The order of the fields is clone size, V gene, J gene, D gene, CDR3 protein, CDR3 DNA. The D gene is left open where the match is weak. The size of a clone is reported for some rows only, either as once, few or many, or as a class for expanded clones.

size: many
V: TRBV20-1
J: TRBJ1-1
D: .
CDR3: CSAREGALEAFF
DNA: TGCAGTGCTAGAGAGGGGGCGTTAGAAGCTTTCTTT

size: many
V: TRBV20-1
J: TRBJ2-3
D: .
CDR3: CSASPGSTGDTQYF
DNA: TGCAGTGCTAGTCCCGGGAGCACTGGAGATACGCAGTATTTT

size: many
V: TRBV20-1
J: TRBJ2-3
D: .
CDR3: CSARGHGGQGNTQYF
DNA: TGCAGTGCTAGAGGTCATGGCGGGCAGGGGAATACGCAGTATTTT

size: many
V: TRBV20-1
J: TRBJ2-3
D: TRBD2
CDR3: CSARWLAGGFTSTDTQYF
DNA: TGCAGTGCTAGATGGCTAGCGGGGGGGTTTACTAGCACAGATACGCAGTATTTT

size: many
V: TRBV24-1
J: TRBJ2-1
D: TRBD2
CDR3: CATSTSGRANEQFF
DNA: TGTGCCACCAGCACTAGCGGGAGGGCCAATGAGCAGTTCTTC

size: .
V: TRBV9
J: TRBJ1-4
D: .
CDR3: CASSGSNEKLFF
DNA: TGTGCCAGCAGCGGATCTAATGAAAAACTGTTTTTT

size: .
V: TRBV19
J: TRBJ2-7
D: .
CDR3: CVSSIGQGREQYF
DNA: TGTGTCAGTAGTATCGGCCAGGGCCGCGAGCAGTACTTC

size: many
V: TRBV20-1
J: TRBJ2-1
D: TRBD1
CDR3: CSAPPGTGYNEQFF
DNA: TGCAGTGCTCCCCCCGGGACAGGGTACAATGAGCAGTTCTTC

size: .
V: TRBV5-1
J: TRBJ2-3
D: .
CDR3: CSSSLVLAGNDDTQYF
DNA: TGCTCCAGCAGCTTGGTACTAGCTGGAAACGACGATACGCAGTATTTT

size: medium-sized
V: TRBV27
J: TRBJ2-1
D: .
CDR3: CASSLKGYNEQFF
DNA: TGTGCCAGCAGTTTAAAAGGCTACAATGAGCAGTTCTTC

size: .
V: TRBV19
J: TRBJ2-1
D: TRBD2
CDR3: CASSIGREVIYEQFF
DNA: TGTGCCAGTAGTATCGGGCGGGAGGTTATCTATGAGCAGTTCTTC

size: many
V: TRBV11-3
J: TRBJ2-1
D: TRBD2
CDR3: CASSSTSAGNEQFF
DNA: TGTGCCAGCAGCTCCACCTCAGCGGGGAATGAGCAGTTCTTC

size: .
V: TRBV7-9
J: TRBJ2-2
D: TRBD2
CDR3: CASRYLAGNIGELFF
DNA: TGTGCCAGCAGATATCTAGCGGGAAACATCGGGGAGCTGTTTTTT

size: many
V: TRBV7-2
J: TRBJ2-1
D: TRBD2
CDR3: CASNLGTTYNEQFF
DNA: TGTGCCAGCAACTTGGGGACTACCTACAATGAGCAGTTCTTC

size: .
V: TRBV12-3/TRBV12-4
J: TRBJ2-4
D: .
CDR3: CAQIMAFKNIQYF
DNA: TGTGCCCAAATAATGGCATTCAAAAACATTCAGTACTTC

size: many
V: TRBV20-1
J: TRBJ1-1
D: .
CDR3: CSARVNSAWRDTEAFF
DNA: TGCAGTGCTAGAGTTAATTCAGCTTGGAGAGACACTGAAGCTTTCTTT

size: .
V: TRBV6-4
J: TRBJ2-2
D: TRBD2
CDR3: CASIPLAGFGELFF
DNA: TGTGCCAGCATCCCACTAGCGGGATTCGGGGAGCTGTTTTTT

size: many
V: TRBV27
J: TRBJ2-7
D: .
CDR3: CASSSPGSQYEQYF
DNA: TGTGCCAGCAGTTCTCCAGGGTCCCAGTACGAGCAGTACTTC

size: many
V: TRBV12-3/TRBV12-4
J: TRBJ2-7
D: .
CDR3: CASSYYRDLRYEQYF
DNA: TGTGCCAGCAGTTACTACCGGGACCTTCGGTACGAGCAGTACTTC

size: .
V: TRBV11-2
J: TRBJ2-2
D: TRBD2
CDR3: CASNLLAGSNTGELFF
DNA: TGTGCCAGCAACTTACTAGCGGGGTCTAACACCGGGGAGCTGTTTTTT

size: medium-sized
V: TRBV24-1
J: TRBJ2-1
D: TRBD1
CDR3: CATSEGTGGSYNEQFF
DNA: TGTGCCACCAGTGAGGGGACAGGGGGCTCCTACAATGAGCAGTTCTTC

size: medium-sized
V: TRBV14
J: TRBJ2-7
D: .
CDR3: CASSPTRLGAEQYF
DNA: TGTGCCAGCAGCCCGACCAGACTAGGGGCCGAGCAGTACTTC

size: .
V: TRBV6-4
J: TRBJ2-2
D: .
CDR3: CASSPGTGDTVELFF
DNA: TGTGCCAGCAGTCCCGGGACGGGGGACACCGTGGAGCTGTTTTTT

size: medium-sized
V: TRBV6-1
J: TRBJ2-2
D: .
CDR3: CASTGQTNTGELFF
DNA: TGTGCCAGCACCGGACAGACGAACACCGGGGAGCTGTTTTTT

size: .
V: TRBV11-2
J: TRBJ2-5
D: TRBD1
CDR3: CASTHTLTGGLETQYF
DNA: TGTGCCAGCACCCACACATTGACAGGGGGATTGGAGACCCAGTACTTC

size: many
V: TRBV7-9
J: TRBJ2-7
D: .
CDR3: CASSFNRGPPYEQYF
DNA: TGTGCCAGCAGCTTCAACCGGGGGCCCCCCTACGAGCAGTACTTC

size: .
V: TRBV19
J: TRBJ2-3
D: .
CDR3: CASSYRVWDTQYF
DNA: TGTGCCAGTAGTTACAGGGTATGGGATACGCAGTATTTT

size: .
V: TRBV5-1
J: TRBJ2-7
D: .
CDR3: CASSLGDGGYEQYF
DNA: TGCGCCAGCAGCTTGGGTGACGGGGGCTACGAGCAGTACTTC

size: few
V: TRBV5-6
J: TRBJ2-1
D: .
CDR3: CASSLGQNEQFF
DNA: TGTGCCAGCAGCTTGGGACAGAATGAGCAGTTCTTC

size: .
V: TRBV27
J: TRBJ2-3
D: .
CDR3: CASTHLVLGSTYTQYF
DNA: TGTGCCAGCACCCATTTGGTACTGGGTAGCACATATACGCAGTATTTT

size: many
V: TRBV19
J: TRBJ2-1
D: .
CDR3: CASSMGSNYNEQFF
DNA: TGTGCCAGTAGTATGGGCTCGAACTACAATGAGCAGTTCTTC

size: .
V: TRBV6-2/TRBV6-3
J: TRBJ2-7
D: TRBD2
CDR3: CASSGRGRSSYEQYF
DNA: TGTGCCAGCAGTGGGAGGGGCCGTAGCTCCTACGAGCAGTACTTC

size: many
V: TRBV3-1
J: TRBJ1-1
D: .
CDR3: CASSPQGLGTEAFF
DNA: TGTGCCAGCAGCCCACAGGGTTTAGGCACTGAAGCTTTCTTT

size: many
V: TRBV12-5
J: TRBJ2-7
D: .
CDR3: CASGDTSSYEQYF
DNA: TGTGCTAGTGGTGACACTAGCTCCTACGAGCAGTACTTC

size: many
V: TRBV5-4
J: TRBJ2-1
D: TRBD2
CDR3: CASSSTSGRHNEQFF
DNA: TGTGCCAGCAGCTCCACTAGCGGAAGACACAATGAGCAGTTCTTC

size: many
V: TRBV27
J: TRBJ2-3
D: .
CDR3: CASSLYGSTDTQYF
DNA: TGTGCCAGCAGTTTATATGGGAGCACAGATACGCAGTATTTT

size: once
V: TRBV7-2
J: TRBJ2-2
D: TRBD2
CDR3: CASSYPGLAGGAGELFF
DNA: TGTGCCAGCAGCTATCCGGGACTAGCGGGAGGGGCCGGGGAGCTGTTTTTT

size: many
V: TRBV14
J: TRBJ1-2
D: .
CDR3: CASSQDLGYGYTF
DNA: TGTGCCAGCAGCCAAGATTTGGGATATGGCTACACCTTC

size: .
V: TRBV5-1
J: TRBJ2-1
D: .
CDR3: CASSGGTVAVEQFF
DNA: TGCGCCAGCAGCGGGGGGACAGTTGCGGTTGAGCAGTTCTTC

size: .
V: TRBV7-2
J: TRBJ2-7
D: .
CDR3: CASSLDGLERYEQYF
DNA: TGTGCCAGCAGCTTAGATGGCCTAGAAAGATACGAGCAGTACTTC

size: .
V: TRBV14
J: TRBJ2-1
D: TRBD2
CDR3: CASSSYSGRAHEQFF
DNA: TGTGCCAGCAGCAGTTATAGCGGGAGGGCCCATGAGCAGTTCTTC

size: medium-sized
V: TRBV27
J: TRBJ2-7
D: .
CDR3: CASSKGGSGIGEQYF
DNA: TGTGCCAGCTCCAAGGGGGGGTCGGGGATCGGAGAGCAGTACTTC

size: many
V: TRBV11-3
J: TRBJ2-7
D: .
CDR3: CASSLEDISYEQYF
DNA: TGTGCCAGCAGCTTAGAGGACATCTCCTACGAGCAGTACTTC

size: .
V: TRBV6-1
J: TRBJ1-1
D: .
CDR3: CASSEQGGNTEAFF
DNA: TGTGCCAGCAGTGAACAGGGAGGGAACACTGAAGCTTTCTTT

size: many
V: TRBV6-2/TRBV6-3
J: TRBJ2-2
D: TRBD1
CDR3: CASSPGTGDTGELFF
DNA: TGTGCCAGCAGTCCCGGGACAGGGGACACCGGGGAGCTGTTTTTT

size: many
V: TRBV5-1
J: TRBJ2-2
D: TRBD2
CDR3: CASSLAGVDVTGELFF
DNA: TGCGCCAGCAGTCTAGCGGGAGTCGACGTCACCGGGGAGCTGTTTTTT

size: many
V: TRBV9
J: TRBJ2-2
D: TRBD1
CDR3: CASKAEQGAPGELFF
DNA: TGTGCCAGCAAAGCCGAGCAGGGGGCACCCGGGGAGCTGTTTTTT

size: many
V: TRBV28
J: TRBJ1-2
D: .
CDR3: CASRPQGSSYGYTF
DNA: TGTGCCAGCAGGCCACAGGGTAGTAGCTATGGCTACACCTTC

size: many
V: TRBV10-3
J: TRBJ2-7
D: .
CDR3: CAISGTGTYEQYF
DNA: TGTGCCATCAGTGGTACAGGGACTTACGAGCAGTACTTC

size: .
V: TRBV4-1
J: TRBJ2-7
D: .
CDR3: CSSSQGPECYEQYF
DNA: TGCTCCAGCAGCCAGGGTCCCGAATGCTACGAGCAGTACTTC

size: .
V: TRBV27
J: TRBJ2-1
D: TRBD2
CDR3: CASSSPILAGSYNEQFF
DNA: TGTGCCAGCAGTTCCCCTATACTAGCGGGTTCCTACAATGAGCAGTTCTTC

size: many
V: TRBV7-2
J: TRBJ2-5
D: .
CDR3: CASSQVETQYF
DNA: TGTGCCAGCAGCCAAGTTGAGACCCAGTACTTC

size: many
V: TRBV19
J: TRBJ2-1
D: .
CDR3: CASSIVGNNEQFF
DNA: TGTGCCAGTAGTATAGTGGGGAACAATGAGCAGTTCTTC